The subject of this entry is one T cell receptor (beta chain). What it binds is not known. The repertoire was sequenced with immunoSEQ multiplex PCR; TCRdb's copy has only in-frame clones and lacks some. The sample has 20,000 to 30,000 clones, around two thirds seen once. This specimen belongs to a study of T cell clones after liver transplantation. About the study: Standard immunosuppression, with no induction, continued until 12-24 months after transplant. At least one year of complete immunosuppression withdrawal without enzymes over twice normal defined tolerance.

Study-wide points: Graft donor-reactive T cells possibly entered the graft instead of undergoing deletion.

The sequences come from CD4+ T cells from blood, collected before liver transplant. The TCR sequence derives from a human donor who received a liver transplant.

The CDR3 DNA follows: TGTGCCAGCAGTTCCTTAGCGGGGGAGACGCAGTATTTT. Its translation: CASSSLAGETQYF. The chain recombines TRBV28 with TRBJ2-3, with 9 bases identical to TRBD2. Losses at the gene ends were 4 bases for V and 9 bases for J; bases not matched to a gene: 5. CDR3 length: 13 residues. Germline V gene lookup returns CDR1 MDHEN and CDR2 SYDVKM.